The 28 T cell receptor beta chains given below trace back to one sample, sequenced in a study of CD8 T cells in Susac syndrome. RNA amounts of roughly 0.45 to 1 ug underwent reverse transcription with random hexamers. TCRdb re-analysed the immunoSEQ multiplex PCR reads in MiXCR, keeping a single row per CDR3 protein. Among around 180,000 distinct CDR3 sequences listed, around 95% were seen once. The material sequenced was CD8+ T cells from PBMCs. Source of these receptors: a human donor with multiple sclerosis.

V usage is TRBV20-1 and J usage is TRBJ2-1; D tentatively fits TRBD1 or TRBD2 (5 bases each). CDR3 length equals 13 residues. V gave up 6 bases and J gave up 10 bases, with 19 bases separating them. Germline V gene lookup returns CDR1 DFQATT and CDR2 SNEGSKA (reference sequence). This CDR3 is CSATRDHAREQFF. The CDR3 bases are TGCAGTGCGACCCGGGACCATGCCCGGGAGCAGTTCTTC.

The chain is built from TRBV9 and TRBJ1-1; D is unclear. The ends were cut back, 0 bases at V and 4 bases at J, with 7 bases in the middle. The CDR3 is 13 amino acids. CDR1 and CDR2 (germline): SGDLS, YYNGEE. The CDR3 protein is CASSVDGSTEAFF. CDR3 in DNA: TGTGCCAGCAGCGTAGACGGTAGCACTGAAGCTTTCTTT.

This clonotype was seen a single time. V is TRBV29-1 and J is TRBJ2-3, with a possible D match to TRBD1 (6 bases). The V gene lost 4 bases and the J gene lost 2 bases, with 10 bases spanning the gap. The germline V gene has CDR1 SQVTM and CDR2 ANQGSEA. The CDR3 runs to 13 residues. The CDR3 DNA sequence: TGCAGCGTTGTTTGGGACAACACAGATACGCAGTATTTT. Protein product: CSVVWDNTDTQYF.

This chain joins TRBV7-9 and TRBJ2-1; D call uncertain. The CDR3 spans 16 residues. V dropped 5 bases and J dropped 9 bases, with 23 bases sitting between them. Germline assignment: CDR1 SEHNR and CDR2 FQNEAQ (reference sequence). The CDR3 sequence: CASSTPLHSGRGEQFF. The DNA for the CDR3 is TGTGCCAGCAGCACCCCACTGCACTCGGGTCGTGGTGAGCAGTTCTTC.

J is TRBJ2-7 and V is TRBV3-1; 9 bases line up with TRBD1. V dropped 3 bases and J dropped 4; count of bases not matched to a gene: 13. The CDR3 is made up of 17 amino acids. Germline values: CDR1 LGHDT, CDR2 YNNKEL (reference sequence). CDR3 sequence: CASSHESPGQGIYEQYF. The CDR3 DNA reads TGTGCCAGCAGCCATGAATCGCCCGGACAGGGGATTTACGAGCAGTACTTC.

The chain links TRBV5-4 to TRBJ1-1; D is uncertain. V was cut by 2 bases and J by 6 bases, with 5 bases left in between. CDR1 and CDR2 (germline): SGHNT, YYREEE (reference sequence). This CDR3 has 11 amino acids. The CDR3 sequence is CASSFKSEAFF. The CDR3 coding sequence is TGTGCCAGCAGCTTTAAGTCTGAAGCTTTCTTT.

V is TRBV12-3 or TRBV12-4 and J is TRBJ1-1; no reliable D call. V gave up 3 bases and J gave up 5 bases, with 7 bases separating them. The CDR3 totals 12 residues. CDR3 region: CASSFSVTEAFF. The CDR3, as DNA: TGTGCCAGCAGTTTCAGCGTAACTGAAGCTTTCTTT.

The CDR3 region is CASSQVNNEQFF. CDR3 DNA sequence: TGTGCCAGCAGCCAAGTGAACAATGAGCAGTTCTTC. The chain uses TRBV14 and TRBJ2-1; D is unclear. V was clipped by 1 base and J by 5 bases, with 3 bases between them. The CDR3 is 12 residues long. From germline, CDR1 is SGHDN and CDR2 FVKESK.

V usage is TRBV6-5 and J usage is TRBJ2-5, with a tentative D call TRBD2 (7 bases). This CDR3 has 16 amino acids. Germline V gives CDR1 MNHEY, CDR2 SVGAGI. V was trimmed by 2 bases and J by 5 bases, leaving 18 bases between them. CDR3 residues: CASSYLSWTAGETQYF. CDR3 sequence (DNA): TGTGCCAGCAGTTACCTCTCCTGGACAGCGGGGGAGACCCAGTACTTC.

The chain has TRBV11-2 and TRBJ2-5; TRBD1 agrees at 9 bases. Germline CDR1 SGHAT, CDR2 FQNNGV. J lost 1 base, V lost 3 bases, and 6 bases had no gene match. The CDR3 is 16 residues long. CDR3 protein: CASSFATGGFQETQYF. Written as DNA, the CDR3 is TGTGCCAGCAGCTTCGCGACAGGGGGGTTCCAAGAGACCCAGTACTTC.

The genes are TRBV29-1 and TRBJ1-2; TRBD1 matches 7 bases. Germline V lookup: CDR1 SQVTM, CDR2 ANQGSEA. The ends lost 4 bases at V and 2 bases at J; junction bases unmatched: 16. The CDR3 has 17 amino acids. CDR3 DNA: TGCAGCGTTGGCCCCCTTTTTGTTGGGGACAGCAACTATGGCTACACCTTC. Its translation is CSVGPLFVGDSNYGYTF.

The rearrangement links TRBV15 to TRBJ2-7; 8 bases line up with TRBD1. The CDR3 spans 15 residues. J lost 5 bases, V lost 9 bases, and 15 bases had no gene match. Germline-derived CDR1 and CDR2 are LNHNV and YYDKDF (reference sequence). CDR3 region: CATNRPGTGFDEQYF. CDR3 nucleotides: TGTGCCACAAATCGCCCCGGGACAGGATTTGACGAGCAGTACTTC.

The rearrangement joins TRBV20-1 to TRBJ2-7; TRBD2 matches at 10 bases. Germline values: CDR1 DFQATT, CDR2 SNEGSKA (reference sequence). After removal of 3 bases from V and 6 bases from J, the junction contained 8 bases not matched to a gene. The CDR3 is made up of 14 amino acids. The CDR3 here is CSASRTSGNLEQYF. CDR3 bases: TGCAGTGCTAGTCGAACTAGCGGGAACCTCGAGCAGTACTTC.

The rearrangement uses TRBV11-2 and TRBJ2-1, with D possibly matching TRBD2 (6 bases). Between the trimmed V and J ends, which lost 8 bases and 4 bases, there was a span of 9 bases. This CDR3 is 12 amino acids long. Germline-derived CDR1 and CDR2 are SGHAT and FQNNGV. This CDR3 reads CASCAGYNEQFF. In DNA, the CDR3 is TGTGCCAGCTGCGCGGGATACAATGAGCAGTTCTTC.

The CDR3 bases are TGTGCCTGGGGCGGCGGGACCCTAGGGCAGTTCTTC. It is translated as CAWGGGTLGQFF. The gene calls are TRBV30 and TRBJ2-1; weak D call: TRBD2 (6 bases). V shed 5 bases and J shed 12 bases, with 17 bases lying between them. There are 12 residues in the CDR3. Per the germline V gene, CDR1 is GTSNPN and CDR2 is SVGIG (reference sequence). The variable domain in full, completed from reference TRBV30 and TRBJ2-1, reads SQTIHQWPATLVQPVGSPLSLECTVEGTSNPNLYWYRQAAGRGLQLLFYSVGIGQISSEVPQNLSASRPQDRQFILSSKKLLLSDSGFYLCAWGGGTLGQFFGPGTRLTVL.

The chain joins TRBV29-1 to TRBJ1-3; D not certain. V was cut by 8 bases and J by 0 bases, with 14 bases left in between. The CDR3 spans 14 residues. CDR1 and CDR2 (germline): SQVTM, ANQGSEA. The DNA of the CDR3 is TGCAGCACCCGGGATGTTGACTCTGGAAACACCATATATTTT. Its translation: CSTRDVDSGNTIYF.

The chain recombines TRBV29-1 with TRBJ2-1, with TRBD2 matching over 9 bases. Per germline, CDR1 SQVTM and CDR2 ANQGSEA. Trimming at V came to 1 base and at J to 4 bases, leaving 14 bases not matched to a gene. This CDR3 region has 18 residues. The CDR3 DNA reads as TGCAGCGTTGAAGGATTAGCGGGAGAAGGTACGAGTTACAATGAGCAGTTCTTC. It yields the protein CSVEGLAGEGTSYNEQFF.

The gene calls are TRBV12-3 or TRBV12-4 and TRBJ1-1; D is unresolved. V was trimmed by 2 bases and J by 4 bases, leaving 5 bases between them. The CDR3 totals 12 residues. The CDR3 bases are TGTGCCAGCAGTTTAAGTATCACTGAAGCTTTCTTT. The encoded protein is CASSLSITEAFF.

The genes are TRBV7-2 and TRBJ2-4; D is undetermined. The CDR3 covers 15 residues. V was cut by 5 bases and J by 5 bases, with 16 bases left in between. The germline V gene has CDR1 SGHTA and CDR2 FQGNSA. For the CDR3, the DNA is TGTGCCAGCAGCGGTGTGTGGGGTAACGAAAACATTCAGTACTTC. This gives the protein CASSGVWGNENIQYF.

The chain employs TRBV11-2 and TRBJ2-5; D perhaps matches TRBD2 (6 bases). CDR1 is SGHAT, CDR2 FQNNGV, per germline. Trimming removed 1 base at V and 2 bases at J, with 17 bases between. This CDR3 region has 17 residues. The CDR3 loop reads CASSLGPPGRSQETQYF. CDR3 DNA: TGTGCCAGCAGCTTAGGCCCCCCAGGGAGGTCGCAAGAGACCCAGTACTTC.

The chain carries TRBV15 and TRBJ2-7; the D is unclear. CDR3 size: 15 residues. Germline V lookup: CDR1 LNHNV, CDR2 YYDKDF (reference sequence). V lost 1 base and J lost 5, with 15 bases in between. CDR3 coding DNA: TGTGCCACCAGCAGAGGAAGGGCGAGTGAGGACGAGCAGTACTTC. Translated: CATSRGRASEDEQYF.

The gene calls are TRBV27 and TRBJ2-7, with D possibly matching TRBD2 (5 bases). With 3 bases removed from V and 3 bases from J, the gap between germline ends came to 9 bases. Looked up from germline, CDR1 is MNHEY and CDR2 is SMNVEV (reference sequence). The CDR3 sequence is 13 residues long. CDR3 region: CASSFYRGYEQYF. The DNA of the CDR3 is TGTGCCAGCAGTTTCTATCGGGGCTACGAGCAGTACTTC.

The chain recombines TRBV7-9 with TRBJ1-1, with TRBD1 matching 7 bases. The CDR3 is made up of 13 amino acids. Germline V lookup: CDR1 SEHNR, CDR2 FQNEAQ (reference sequence). V shed 6 bases and J 5 bases; nucleotides not matched to a gene: 6. The CDR3 nucleotides read TGTGCCAGCAGACTCCAGGGGGATACTGAAGCTTTCTTT. Translation gives CASRLQGDTEAFF.

This sequence joins TRBV27 and TRBJ1-5, with 7 bases matching TRBD1. The ends lost 6 bases at V and 0 bases at J; junction bases unmatched: 2. From germline, CDR1 is MNHEY and CDR2 SMNVEV (reference sequence). The CDR3 consists of 14 residues. The CDR3 bases are TGTGCCAGCAGGACAGGGCTTAGCAATCAGCCCCAGCATTTT. It codes for CASRTGLSNQPQHF.

The chain combines TRBV27 with TRBJ2-7, with 13 bases lining up with TRBD2. The germline V gene encodes CDR1 MNHEY and CDR2 SMNVEV (reference sequence). This CDR3 has 16 amino acids. V was pared by 4 bases and J by 2 bases, with 5 bases of the junction left unmatched. CDR3 loop: CASSSLGTSGTYEQYF. CDR3 bases: TGTGCCAGCAGTTCGCTCGGGACTAGCGGGACCTACGAGCAGTACTTC.

This chain links TRBV20-1 with TRBJ2-3; 10 bases fit TRBD2. The CDR3 consists of 18 residues. V was pared by 5 bases and J by 0 bases, with 14 bases of the junction left unmatched. The V gene's germline CDR1 is DFQATT and CDR2 SNEGSKA (reference sequence). CDR3 DNA: TGCAGTGCTGGCCCGGGACTAGCGCCCTCCGGGAGCACAGATACGCAGTATTTT. This gives the protein CSAGPGLAPSGSTDTQYF.

The gene calls are TRBV7-9 and TRBJ1-5; no reliable D call. This CDR3 has 14 residues. Germline loops: CDR1 SEHNR, CDR2 FQNEAQ (reference sequence). With 2 bases removed from V and 5 bases from J, the gap between germline ends came to 10 bases. CDR3 in amino acids: CASSLPTDDQPQHF. DNA for the CDR3: TGTGCCAGCAGCTTACCTACGGACGATCAGCCCCAGCATTTT. Full variable domain (outside the CDR3, taken from reference TRBV7-9 and TRBJ1-5): DTGVSQNPRHKITKRGQNVTFRCDPISEHNRLYWYRQTLGQGPEFLTYFQNEAQLEKSRLLSDRFSAERPKGSFSTLEIQRTEQGDSAMYLCASSLPTDDQPQHFGDGTRLSIL.

The V call is TRBV29-1, the J call TRBJ1-2; D gene unclear. Germline CDR1 is SQVTM and CDR2 is ANQGSEA. This CDR3 contains 12 residues. V gave up 0 bases and J gave up 8 bases, with 10 bases separating them. The CDR3 sequence: CSVEDQGIGYTF. In DNA form, the CDR3 reads TGCAGCGTTGAAGATCAAGGTATCGGCTACACCTTC.